These 15 T cell receptor beta chains share one sample of origin, sequenced in a study of blood T cell repertoires in COVID-19. The repertoire was sequenced with immunoSEQ multiplex PCR; TCRdb's copy has only in-frame clones and lacks some. Altogether about 72,000 clones are present, 82% being singletons, with the ten largest covering around 20%. The sample consisted of peripheral blood. The receptors shown here come from a human donor in a cohort sampled during active COVID-19.

This clone was seen a few times. The rearrangement uses TRBV19 and TRBJ1-1, with 8 bases aligning to TRBD1. With V trimmed by 10 bases and J by 4 bases, 5 bases remained unmatched. The CDR3 sequence is 12 residues long. The germline V gene has CDR1 LNHDA and CDR2 SQIVND (reference sequence). Here the CDR3 reads CATFTGGTEAFF. In nucleotides, the CDR3 is TGTGCCACCTTCACAGGGGGCACTGAAGCTTTCTTT.

The rearrangement links TRBV3-1 (or the pseudogene TRBV3-2) to TRBJ1-1, with 9 bases that match TRBD1. J gave up 12 bases and V 6 bases, and 8 bases lay outside the gene matches. This CDR3 has 12 amino acids. Germline V gives CDR1 LGHDT, CDR2 YNNKEL (reference sequence). CDR3: CASSRTGAGTFF. The CDR3 bases are TGTGCCAGCAGTAGGACAGGGGCTGGGACTTTCTTT.

The chain combines TRBV7-9 with TRBJ2-2, with TRBD2 matching over 10 bases. The CDR3 has 16 residues. V shed 5 bases, J shed 6 bases, and the junction held 9 bases outside the gene matches. Looked up from germline, CDR1 is SEHNR and CDR2 is FQNEAQ (reference sequence). The CDR3 DNA reads as TGTGCCAGCAGCCAAAGCGGGGGGGCCTTTCCCGGGGAGCTGTTTTTT. As protein: CASSQSGGAFPGELFF.

This clone was recorded a few times. V gene TRBV4-1 combines with J gene TRBJ1-4; a possible D gene is TRBD1 (6 bases). The CDR3 has 16 residues. Germline CDR1 and CDR2: MGHRA and YSYEKL. V shed 0 bases and J shed 3 bases, with 11 bases lying between them. The CDR3 is CASSQEGARSNEKLFF. Here the CDR3 DNA reads TGCGCCAGCAGCCAAGAGGGGGCGAGATCTAATGAAAAACTGTTTTTT.

The chain carries TRBV7-2 and TRBJ1-1, with D perhaps TRBD1 (6 bases). The CDR3 is 12 amino acids. V was shortened by 1 base and J by 8 bases, with 8 bases between the two germline ends. CDR1 SGHTA and CDR2 FQGNSA come from the germline V gene. The chain's CDR3 is CASSLDQGEAFF. The CDR3 DNA is TGTGCCAGCAGCTTAGACCAGGGGGAAGCTTTCTTT.

The J gene is TRBJ2-7, the V gene TRBV15; unclear D gene. The germline V gene encodes CDR1 LNHNV and CDR2 YYDKDF (reference sequence). CDR3 length: 13 residues. V was cut by 8 bases and J by 1 base, with 12 bases left in between. The CDR3 DNA reads as TGTGCCACCCGAGACTCTCCATCCTACGAGCAGTACTTC. The encoded protein is CATRDSPSYEQYF.

This clone was picked up one time. This chain connects TRBV7-2 to TRBJ1-2; 7 nucleotides agree with TRBD1. The CDR3 is 14 amino acids. In germline, CDR1 is SGHTA, CDR2 FQGNSA. Germline trimming cut 1 base from V and 8 bases from J; bases unmatched to any gene: 7. CDR3 sequence (DNA): TGTGCCAGCAGCTTAGGTCGTCAGGGGGACGGCTACACCTTC. It specifies CASSLGRQGDGYTF.

The chain uses TRBV5-1 and TRBJ2-5; 10 nucleotides match TRBD1. The ends lost 4 bases at V and 3 bases at J; junction bases unmatched: 6. The length of the CDR3 is 15 residues. Germline CDR1 SGHRS, CDR2 YFSETQ. This CDR3 reads CASSHRDRGEETQYF. DNA for the CDR3: TGCGCCAGCAGCCACCGGGACAGGGGAGAAGAGACCCAGTACTTC.

V gene TRBV30 combines with J gene TRBJ1-1; D call uncertain. CDR1 and CDR2 from the germline V gene are GTSNPN and SVGIG (reference sequence). The V end was cut by 0 bases, the J end by 1 base, with 9 bases between. The CDR3 contains 14 residues. DNA of the CDR3: TGTGCCTGGAGTGTCTGGGGAGGGAACACTGAAGCTTTCTTT. Amino acids: CAWSVWGGNTEAFF.

The chain carries TRBV7-2 and TRBJ2-2; TRBD1 matches at 8 bases. V gave up 5 bases and J gave up 2 bases; unmatched junction bases: 7. The CDR3 is 16 amino acids. Germline V lookup: CDR1 SGHTA, CDR2 FQGNSA. The CDR3 reads CASSDRQGFNTGELFF. The CDR3 nucleotides are TGTGCCAGCAGCGACAGACAGGGGTTTAACACCGGGGAGCTGTTTTTT. Looking up the rest from reference TRBV7-2 and TRBJ2-2 gives the full variable domain: GAGVSQSPSNKVTEKGKDVELRCDPISGHTALYWYRQSLGQGLEFLIYFQGNSAPDKSGLPSDRFSAERTGGSVSTLTIQRTQQEDSAVYLCASSDRQGFNTGELFFGEGSRLTVL.

This clone was seen more than once but under ten times. This chain links TRBV5-8 with TRBJ2-7; D ambiguous. The germline CDR1 and CDR2 sequences are SGHTS and YDEGEE. This CDR3 region has 14 residues. Trimming removed 4 bases from V and 1 base from J, with 12 bases in between. The CDR3 sequence: CASSPYPGSYEQYF. CDR3 nucleotide sequence: TGTGCCAGCAGCCCCTACCCAGGATCCTACGAGCAGTACTTC. The whole variable domain, filled in from reference TRBV5-8 and TRBJ2-7, reads EAGVTQSPTHLIKTRGQQATLRCSPISGHTSVYWYQQALGLGLQFLLWYDEGEERNRGNFPPRFSGRQFPNYSSELNVNALELEDSALYLCASSPYPGSYEQYFGPGTRLTVT.

V and J are TRBV5-4 and TRBJ2-7; perhaps TRBD2 as D (6 bases). The CDR3 contains 16 residues. V was cut by 4 bases and J by 4 bases, with 21 bases left in between. Germline CDR1 SGHNT, CDR2 YYREEE (reference sequence). CDR3 residues: CASSAGGARAAYEQYF. CDR3 bases: TGTGCCAGCAGCGCCGGCGGGGCCAGGGCGGCTTACGAGCAGTACTTC.

CDR3: CASSYAPAGDPWEQYF. Written as DNA, the CDR3 is TGCGCCAGCAGCTACGCTCCAGCGGGGGACCCCTGGGAGCAGTACTTC. V is TRBV5-1 and J is TRBJ2-7; 8 bases fit TRBD2. The CDR3 totals 16 residues. Germline V CDR1 and CDR2: SGHRS, YFSETQ. J was trimmed by 7 bases and V by 3 bases; bases with no gene match: 15.

This chain connects TRBV9 to TRBJ2-7; 10 nucleotides line up with TRBD1. Germline V gene sequence: CDR1 SGDLS, CDR2 YYNGEE. The CDR3 length is 16 residues. V trimming: 3 bases; J trimming: 5 bases; junction bases outside the gene matches: 11. The CDR3, as DNA: TGTGCCAGCAGCGGGGGACAGGGGCTAATCTACCACGAGCAGTACTTC. As protein: CASSGGQGLIYHEQYF.

The chain is built from TRBV18 and TRBJ2-1; TRBD1 matches at 10 bases. The CDR3 consists of 16 residues. The germline gives CDR1 KGHSH, CDR2 LQKENI. With V trimmed by 0 bases and J by 10 bases, 9 bases remained unmatched. DNA of the CDR3: TGTGCCAGCTCACCACCCGGACAGGGGGTGGGCGGCGAGCAGTTCTTC. Protein sequence: CASSPPGQGVGGEQFF.